Listed below are T cell receptor beta chains from one sample, sequenced in a study of T-cell memory formation after mild COVID-19. TCRdb reprocessed the 5' RACE reads with MiXCR, giving one entry per CDR3 protein. The repertoire has around 390,000 distinct CDR3 sequences, about 17% of them found once; the top ten carry about a fifth. The sample comprised PBMCs or a T cell subset sorted from them (not recorded which). The receptors shown here come from a man between 18 and 29 years old who had mild COVID-19 (a few samples of this study predate the infection). Cell type and time point are not known. CDR3s include the opening cysteine and the closing phenylalanine or tryptophan. The D gene is left open where the match is weak. Clone size is stated in some rows and not others, as once, few, many or a class when expanded.

TRBD1	TRBV12-3/TRBV12-4	TRBJ2-1	medium-sized	TGTGCCAGCAGACAGGGGATCGGGAATGAGCAGTTCTTC	CASRQGIGNEQFF
TRBD1	TRBV5-1	TRBJ1-2	.	TGCGCCAGCAGCTTCACAGGGGACTATGGCTACACCTTC	CASSFTGDYGYTF
.	TRBV5-1	TRBJ2-2	few	TGCGCCAGCGGGCGACAGTTAACCGGGGAGCTGTTTTTT	CASGRQLTGELFF
TRBD1	TRBV7-3	TRBJ2-2	few	TGTGCCAGCAGCATTCCGACAGGGGGCAAGGCCGGGGAGCTGTTTTTT	CASSIPTGGKAGELFF
.	TRBV7-2	TRBJ1-1	few	TGTGCCAGCAGCCCCGACGGGACAATTAGGAACACTGAAGCTTTCTTT	CASSPDGTIRNTEAFF
.	TRBV6-2/TRBV6-3	TRBJ2-1	.	TGTGCCAGCACCTTTCGAGGGGGGGGATACAATGAGCAGTTCTTC	CASTFRGGGYNEQFF
.	TRBV12-3/TRBV12-4	TRBJ1-6	few	TGTGCCAGCAGTGACCTTGTAACCCTCCACTTT	CASSDLVTLHF
.	TRBV6-5	TRBJ2-1	.	TGTGCCAGCAGTTACTCGGCGGGGCTGTACAATGAGCAGTTCTTC	CASSYSAGLYNEQFF
TRBD2	TRBV5-1	TRBJ2-5	.	TGCGCCAGCAGCTCAGGGACTAGCGTCCAAGAGACCCAGTACTTC	CASSSGTSVQETQYF
.	TRBV20-1	TRBJ1-1	few	TGCAGTGCTAGAGAGCAAGGGCCGGGGACTGAAGCTTTCTTT	CSAREQGPGTEAFF
.	TRBV5-1	TRBJ2-3	.	TGCGCCAGCCACGCGGGGAGCACAGATACGCAGTATTTT	CASHAGSTDTQYF
.	TRBV11-2	TRBJ2-7	few	TGTGCCAGCAGCTCGAAGGGTTACAGTCCCTACGAGCAGTACTTC	CASSSKGYSPYEQYF
.	TRBV11-1	TRBJ1-2	few	TGTGCCAGCAGCAGCAGGGGAAACTATGGCTACACCTTC	CASSSRGNYGYTF
.	TRBV15	TRBJ2-3	.	TGTGCCACCAGCAGAGATCGGACTACCCTCACAGATACGCAGTATTTT	CATSRDRTTLTDTQYF
.	TRBV7-9	TRBJ2-7	few	TGTGCCAGCAGCTTAGGGACTGGAGGGCAGTACTTC	CASSLGTGGQYF
.	TRBV12-3/TRBV12-4	TRBJ2-2	.	TGTGCCAGCAGTTTGCGCGGGGAGCTGTTTTTT	CASSLRGELFF
TRBD2	TRBV5-1	TRBJ2-1	few	TGCGCCAGCAGCCCCGATGGCGGGGGGGACAATGAGCAGTTCTTC	CASSPDGGGDNEQFF
.	TRBV12-3/TRBV12-4	TRBJ1-5	many	TGTGCCAGCAGTTTGACAGCCTATAGCAATCAGCCCCAGCATTTT	CASSLTAYSNQPQHF
.	TRBV18	TRBJ2-1	.	TGTGCCAGCTCACCACCTCGCGGTCTGGACAATGAGCAGTTCTTC	CASSPPRGLDNEQFF
.	TRBV20-1	TRBJ1-5	many	TGCAGTGCGAGTCAGGGAAATCAGCCCCAGCATTTT	CSASQGNQPQHF
TRBD2	TRBV9	TRBJ2-3	few	TGTGCCAGCAGCGCATCCGGGACTAGCGGGGGGGATACGCAGTATTTT	CASSASGTSGGDTQYF
.	TRBV4-3	TRBJ2-2	few	TGCGCCAGCAGCCAAGGGGGCTCCGGGGAGCTGTTTTTT	CASSQGGSGELFF
.	TRBV15	TRBJ1-5	.	TGTGCCACCAGCAGAGTTGGGGGGCCTCAGCCCCAGCATTTT	CATSRVGGPQPQHF
.	TRBV7-2	TRBJ2-7	.	TGTGCCAGCTCCATCGGGACACAACAATACGAGCAGTACTTC	CASSIGTQQYEQYF
TRBD1	TRBV7-9	TRBJ1-2	.	TGTGCCAGCAGCTCCTTTTGGCAGGGGGGTGGCGGCTACACCTTC	CASSSFWQGGGGYTF
.	TRBV7-9	TRBJ1-1	.	TGTGCCAGCTCGACAGAGCACGGCACTGAAGCTTTCTTT	CASSTEHGTEAFF
TRBD2	TRBV4-1	TRBJ2-1	.	TGCGCCAGCAGCCAAGAAGTCGGAGCGGGGGGGTACAATGAGCAGTTCTTC	CASSQEVGAGGYNEQFF
.	TRBV29-1	TRBJ2-2	.	TGCAGCGGCCGGGGGGCGCGGACCGGGGAGCTGTTTTTT	CSGRGARTGELFF
TRBD2	TRBV6-5	TRBJ2-3	.	TGTGCCAGCAGAGCGGGACTAGTTCCAGATACGCAGTATTTT	CASRAGLVPDTQYF
.	TRBV6-5	TRBJ2-3	many	TGTGCCAGCAGCTACCTGGGCAGCACAGATACGCAGTATTTT	CASSYLGSTDTQYF
TRBD1	TRBV10-3	TRBJ1-2	.	TGTGCCATCAGTGAATCGGTGGGACAGGGGTCCTATGGCTACACCTTC	CAISESVGQGSYGYTF
.	TRBV6-6	TRBJ1-5	.	TGTGCCAGCGGTCCGGTGCGCAATCAGCCCCAGCATTTT	CASGPVRNQPQHF
.	TRBV5-1	TRBJ2-3	.	TGCGCCAGCAGGGCACAAGATACGCAGTATTTT	CASRAQDTQYF
.	TRBV15	TRBJ1-2	.	TGTGCCACCAGCAGGAATACCGGGACACCTTATGGCTACACCTTC	CATSRNTGTPYGYTF
.	TRBV4-3	TRBJ2-5	many	TGCGCCAGCAGCCAAGAATACCGGGGGGCACAAGAGACCCAGTACTTC	CASSQEYRGAQETQYF
TRBD2	TRBV9	TRBJ2-7	.	TGTGCCAGCAGCGGCCGACCAGCGGGGATGATCTACGAGCAGTACTTC	CASSGRPAGMIYEQYF
TRBD2	TRBV18	TRBJ2-1	few	TGTGCCAGCTCACGCGGGGGGGCAAATGAGCAGTTCTTC	CASSRGGANEQFF
.	TRBV28	TRBJ1-1	.	TGTGCCAGCAGTCCCCGGGGAGGGGGGAACACTGAAGCTTTCTTT	CASSPRGGGNTEAFF
.	TRBV6-5	TRBJ2-2	few	TGTGCCAGCAGGTCCATGGGAGTCCGCACCGGGGAGCTGTTTTTT	CASRSMGVRTGELFF
TRBD2	TRBV7-2	TRBJ2-3	.	TGTGCCAGCAGCTCCCCCTTAGCGGGGGGCTACACAGATACGCAGTATTTT	CASSSPLAGGYTDTQYF
.	TRBV2	TRBJ1-4	few	TGTGCCAGCAGTGAAGCCAAGGGAACAACTAATGAAAAACTGTTTTTT	CASSEAKGTTNEKLFF
.	TRBV7-8	TRBJ1-4	.	TGTGCCAGCAGCTCCCCACAGGCGAGAACTAATGAAAAACTGTTTTTT	CASSSPQARTNEKLFF
TRBD1	TRBV5-1	TRBJ1-6	few	TGCGCCAGCAGCAAAGGGGACAGGGGTAGTTCGGCACCCCTCCACTTT	CASSKGDRGSSAPLHF
.	TRBV11-2	TRBJ1-1	few	TGTGCCAGCCCCACCCTGAGCACTGAAGCTTTCTTT	CASPTLSTEAFF
.	TRBV11-2	TRBJ1-2	.	TGTGCCAGCGGACCCAGGGAGAGTGAGGGCTACACCTTC	CASGPRESEGYTF
TRBD2	TRBV4-3	TRBJ2-4	.	TGCGCCAGCAGCCAATCCAGCGGGGGGGCCAGAGGGAACATTCAGTACTTC	CASSQSSGGARGNIQYF
.	TRBV6-5	TRBJ1-6	.	TGTGCCAGCAGTGACACAGGGAATTCACCCCTCCACTTT	CASSDTGNSPLHF
.	TRBV12-3/TRBV12-4	TRBJ2-7	few	TGTGCCAGCAGCCCCCAGGCGGGGTTCTCCTACGAGCAGTACTTC	CASSPQAGFSYEQYF
.	TRBV9	TRBJ2-3	.	TGTGCCAGCAGCGTAGGACTCCTCCGCACAGATACGCAGTATTTT	CASSVGLLRTDTQYF
.	TRBV5-1	TRBJ1-1	few	TGCGCCAGCAGCTTGCAAGGACAGCCGAACACTGAAGCTTTCTTT	CASSLQGQPNTEAFF
.	TRBV20-1	TRBJ2-3	many	TGCAGTGCTAGATTATCAAAGGGAAATACGCAGTATTTT	CSARLSKGNTQYF
.	TRBV7-6	TRBJ2-1	few	TGTGCCAGCGGGGGGATGCACAATGAGCAGTTCTTC	CASGGMHNEQFF
TRBD2	TRBV20-1	TRBJ2-3	many	TGCAGTGCTAGAGTATCGATCTCCTCTCTCTCGACTAGCGGGTATCACACAGATACGCAGTATTTT	CSARVSISSLSTSGYHTDTQYF
.	TRBV7-2	TRBJ1-3	.	TGTGCCAGCAGCTTAAGAGGGCCCCCAGGAAACACCATATATTTT	CASSLRGPPGNTIYF
.	TRBV12-3/TRBV12-4	TRBJ1-5	many	TGTGCCAGCAGCCGCCGGGAGAATCAGCCCCAGCATTTT	CASSRRENQPQHF
.	TRBV4-1	TRBJ1-6	many	TGCGCCAGCAGCCAAGATCGGGGGGCTCATAATTCACCCCTCCACTTT	CASSQDRGAHNSPLHF
TRBD1	TRBV6-6	TRBJ1-4	few	TGTGCCAGCAGCATTCGACAGGGGACAACTAATGAAAAACTGTTTTTT	CASSIRQGTTNEKLFF